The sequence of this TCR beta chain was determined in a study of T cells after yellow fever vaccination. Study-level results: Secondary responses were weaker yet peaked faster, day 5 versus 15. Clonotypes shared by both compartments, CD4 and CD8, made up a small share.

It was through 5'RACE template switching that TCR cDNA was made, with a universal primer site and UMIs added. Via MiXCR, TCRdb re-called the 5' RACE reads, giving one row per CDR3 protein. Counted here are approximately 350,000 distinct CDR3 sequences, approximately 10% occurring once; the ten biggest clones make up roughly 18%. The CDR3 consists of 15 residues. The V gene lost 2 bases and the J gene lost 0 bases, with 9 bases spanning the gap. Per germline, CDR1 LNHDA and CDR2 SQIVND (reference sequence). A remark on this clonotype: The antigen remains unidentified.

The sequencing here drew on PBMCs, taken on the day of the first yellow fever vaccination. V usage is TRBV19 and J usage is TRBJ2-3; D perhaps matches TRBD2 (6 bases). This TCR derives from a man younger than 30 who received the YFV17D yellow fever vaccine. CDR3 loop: CASSIRGISTDTQYF. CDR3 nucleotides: TGTGCCAGTAGTATACGGGGGATTAGCACAGATACGCAGTATTTT.